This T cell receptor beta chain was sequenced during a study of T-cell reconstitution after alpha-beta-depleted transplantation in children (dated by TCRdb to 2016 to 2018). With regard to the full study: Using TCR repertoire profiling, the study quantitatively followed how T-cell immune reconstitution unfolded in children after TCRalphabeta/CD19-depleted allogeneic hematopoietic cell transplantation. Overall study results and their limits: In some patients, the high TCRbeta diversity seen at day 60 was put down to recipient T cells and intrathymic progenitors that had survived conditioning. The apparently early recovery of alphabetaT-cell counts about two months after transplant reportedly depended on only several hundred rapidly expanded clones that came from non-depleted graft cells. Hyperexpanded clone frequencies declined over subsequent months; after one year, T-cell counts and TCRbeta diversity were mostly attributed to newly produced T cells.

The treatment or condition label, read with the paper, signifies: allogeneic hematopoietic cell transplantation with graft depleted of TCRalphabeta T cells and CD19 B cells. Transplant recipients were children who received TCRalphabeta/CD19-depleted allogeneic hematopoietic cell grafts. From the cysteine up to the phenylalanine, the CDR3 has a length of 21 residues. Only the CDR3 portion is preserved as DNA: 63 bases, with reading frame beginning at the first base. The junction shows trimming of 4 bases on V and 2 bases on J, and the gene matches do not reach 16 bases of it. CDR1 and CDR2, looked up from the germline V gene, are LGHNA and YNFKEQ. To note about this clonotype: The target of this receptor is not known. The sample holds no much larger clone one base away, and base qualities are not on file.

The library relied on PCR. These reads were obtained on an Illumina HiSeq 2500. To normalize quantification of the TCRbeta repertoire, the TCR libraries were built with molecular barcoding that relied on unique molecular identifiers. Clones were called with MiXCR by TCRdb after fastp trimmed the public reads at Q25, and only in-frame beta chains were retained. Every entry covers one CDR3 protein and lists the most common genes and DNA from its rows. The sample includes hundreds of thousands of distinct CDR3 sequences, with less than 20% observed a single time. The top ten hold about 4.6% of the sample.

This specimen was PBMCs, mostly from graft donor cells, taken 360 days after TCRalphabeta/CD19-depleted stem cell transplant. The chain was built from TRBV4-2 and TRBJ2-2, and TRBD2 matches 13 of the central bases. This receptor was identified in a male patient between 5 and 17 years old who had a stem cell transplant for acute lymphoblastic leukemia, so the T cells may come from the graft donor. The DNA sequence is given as TGTGCCAGCAGCCTCAAGAAGTGGCGGACTAGCGGGGGCCTTAACACCGGGGAGCTGTTTTTT. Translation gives CASSLKKWRTSGGLNTGELFF.